Below are 28 T cell receptor beta chains sequenced from a single sample in a study of CD4 and CD8 cells across lung adenocarcinoma regions. MiXCR, applied by TCRdb to the PCR reads, yields one record per CDR3 protein. Among about 5,500 distinct CDR3 sequences listed, around 49% were seen once. Sample: CD8+ T cells from the margin of a lung tumor. These receptors were collected from a male donor with lung adenocarcinoma. The CD4 and CD8 labels of this study may be unreliable.

Comment on this clonotype: The junction shows a germline mismatch at one end, possibly a read error. The chain uses TRBV5-8 and TRBJ2-1; D gene uncertain. The DNA end is a closer match to TRBJ2-5, so the J assignment may be wrong. The germline V gene encodes CDR1 SGHTS and CDR2 YDEGEE. The CDR3 runs to 11 residues. CDR3 DNA: TGTGCCAGCAGCTTACAAGATACCCAGTACTTC. Translated: CASSLQDTQYF.

The genes are TRBV7-2 and TRBJ2-1, with TRBD1 matching over 8 bases. The germline gives CDR1 SGHTA, CDR2 FQGNSA. With V trimmed by 1 base and J by 4 bases, 3 bases remained unmatched. The CDR3 consists of 15 residues. The CDR3 sequence is CASSLDTGGYNEQFF. The CDR3 coding sequence is TGTGCCAGCAGCTTAGATACAGGGGGGTACAATGAGCAGTTCTTC.

The genes are TRBV6-1 and TRBJ2-5; D might be TRBD1 or TRBD2, each matching 6 bases. CDR1 MNHNS and CDR2 SASEGT come from the germline V gene. CDR3 length: 16 residues. V was cut by 2 bases and J by 2 bases, with 15 bases left in between. CDR3 nucleotides: TGTGCCAGCAGTGAAAATAGCGGAGGGGGGCAAGAGACCCAGTACTTC. Translated: CASSENSGGGQETQYF.

As regards this clonotype: Germline and junction disagree at one end, which may indicate a read error. V usage is TRBV6-1 and J usage is TRBJ1-5; 12 bases match TRBD1. Germline V lookup: CDR1 MNHNS, CDR2 SASEGT. CDR3 size: 15 residues. CDR3 region: CVSSGGTGGSQPQHF. CDR3 in DNA: TGTGTCAGCAGTGGGGGGACAGGGGGCAGTCAGCCCCAGCATTTT.

The V gene is TRBV10-1, the J gene TRBJ1-2, with D possibly matching TRBD1 (5 bases). From germline, CDR1 is WNHNN and CDR2 SYGVQD (reference sequence). Trimming took 3 bases from V and 2 from J, leaving 7 bases between them. This CDR3 spans 13 amino acids. CDR3 bases: TGCGCCAGCAGTGATCGACAGAACTATGGCTACACCTTC. It yields the protein CASSDRQNYGYTF.

This clonotype was observed many times. This rearrangement joins TRBV10-1 to TRBJ2-2; 10 bases map to TRBD2. CDR1 is WNHNN, CDR2 SYGVQD, per germline (reference sequence). J was trimmed by 6 bases and V by 3 bases; bases with no gene match: 4. This CDR3 comprises 15 residues. The CDR3 is CASSETLAGAGELFF. Here the CDR3 DNA reads TGCGCCAGCAGTGAAACCCTAGCGGGGGCCGGGGAGCTGTTTTTT.

This clonotype was detected ten times or more. The chain employs TRBV27 and TRBJ2-5; tentative D call: TRBD1 (6 bases). This CDR3 region has 13 residues. V lost 6 bases, J lost 13 bases, and 21 bases lay in between. The germline V gene encodes CDR1 MNHEY and CDR2 SMNVEV (reference sequence). The CDR3 bases are TGTGCCAGCAGGCCTGCCGGGACAAACCTATGGTACTTC. Its protein product is CASRPAGTNLWYF.

The chain uses TRBV5-6 and TRBJ2-1; D is perhaps TRBD1 (6 bases). The germline V gene has CDR1 SGHDT and CDR2 YYEEEE. V dropped 2 bases and J dropped 6 bases, with 24 bases sitting between them. The CDR3 loop spans 18 amino acids. The CDR3, as DNA: TGTGCCAGCAGCTTTGGTGCAGGGGCCCCCCAAGGAGGCAATGAGCAGTTCTTC. It specifies CASSFGAGAPQGGNEQFF.

The rearrangement joins TRBV7-2 to TRBJ2-3; no definite D call. The V and J ends lost 7 bases and 6 bases respectively, with 8 bases between them. The germline CDR1 and CDR2 sequences are SGHTA and FQGNSA. The CDR3 contains 11 residues. CDR3 sequence (DNA): TGTGCCAGCACCCGGTTGGATACGCAGTATTTT. It is translated as CASTRLDTQYF. Using reference TRBV7-2 and TRBJ2-3 for the parts outside the CDR3, the full variable domain is GAGVSQSPSNKVTEKGKDVELRCDPISGHTALYWYRQSLGQGLEFLIYFQGNSAPDKSGLPSDRFSAERTGGSVSTLTIQRTQQEDSAVYLCASTRLDTQYFGPGTRLTVL.

V is TRBV6-5 and J is TRBJ2-3, with D possibly matching TRBD2 (6 bases). From germline, CDR1 is MNHEY and CDR2 SVGAGI. The V gene lost 0 bases and the J gene lost 4 bases, with 11 bases spanning the gap. This CDR3 region has 15 residues. The CDR3 nucleotides read TGTGCCAGCAGTTACTCACGGGACTTACCAGATACGCAGTATTTT. It specifies CASSYSRDLPDTQYF.

CDR3 nucleotide sequence: TGTGCCAGCAGTCCCTATGGAGTGAATGAGCAGTTCTTC. This encodes CASSPYGVNEQFF. The chain links TRBV12-3 or TRBV12-4 to TRBJ2-1, with D hard to call. The CDR3 spans 13 residues. V was shortened by 5 bases and J by 7 bases, with 12 bases between the two germline ends.

This clonotype was counted many times. The V gene is TRBV6-5, the J gene TRBJ2-1; 11 nucleotides match TRBD1. V dropped 0 bases and J dropped 6; count of bases not matched to a gene: 4. CDR3 length equals 16 residues. CDR1 and CDR2 from the germline V gene are MNHEY and SVGAGI. The CDR3 sequence is CASSYSSGTGGNEQFF. DNA for the CDR3: TGTGCCAGCAGTTACTCGTCCGGGACAGGGGGCAATGAGCAGTTCTTC.

The CDR3 bases are TGTGCCAGCAGCACGGGGACAACTACCTACGAGCAGTACTTC. Protein product: CASSTGTTTYEQYF. The chain recombines TRBV7-2 with TRBJ2-1, with D maybe TRBD1 (6 bases). TRBJ2-7 matches the DNA end more closely, so the J call is doubtful. CDR3 size: 14 residues. CDR1 and CDR2 (germline): SGHTA, FQGNSA.

The chain uses TRBV6-1 and TRBJ2-3; 9 nucleotides line up with TRBD2. Unmatched junction bases numbered 2, after V lost 0 bases and J lost 4 bases. Germline V CDR1 and CDR2: MNHNS, SASEGT. The length of the CDR3 is 15 residues. In DNA, the CDR3 is TGTGCCAGCAGTGAAGCTAGCGGGAGCCCAGATACGCAGTATTTT. This codes for CASSEASGSPDTQYF.

This clonotype is medium-sized in the sample. The J gene is TRBJ2-1, the V gene TRBV6-5, with TRBD2 as a possible D gene (7 bases). Trimming removed 2 bases from V and 5 bases from J, with 13 bases in between. The length of the CDR3 is 15 residues. Germline V gene sequence: CDR1 MNHEY, CDR2 SVGAGI. The CDR3 region is CASSYAGGPHNEQFF. The CDR3 nucleotides are TGTGCCAGCAGTTACGCCGGGGGGCCCCACAATGAGCAGTTCTTC.

The V call is TRBV5-1, the J call TRBJ2-4; either TRBD1 or TRBD2 may supply D (5 bases each). With 4 bases removed from V and 13 bases from J, the gap between germline ends came to 27 bases. The CDR3 is 16 residues long. Per germline, CDR1 SGHRS and CDR2 YFSETQ. CDR3 loop: CASSPSGQRATDTQYF. For the CDR3, the DNA is TGCGCCAGCAGCCCCTCGGGGCAGCGAGCCACAGACACGCAGTACTTC.

This clonotype was picked up a small number of times. The chain has TRBV7-2 and TRBJ2-1; 11 bases are shared with TRBD2. The assigned J gene may be wrong: the sequence end matches TRBJ2-5 better. The CDR3 length is 17 residues. Germline CDR1 SGHTA, CDR2 FQGNSA. The CDR3 nucleotides read TGTGCCAGCAGCGACGTAGCGGGAGGGCTTCAAGGAGAGACCCAGTACTTC. As protein: CASSDVAGGLQGETQYF.

The chain has TRBV6-2 or TRBV6-3 and TRBJ2-1; D is uncertain. V was clipped by 6 bases and J by 8 bases, with 11 bases between them. The CDR3 runs to 12 residues. In germline, CDR1 is MNHEY, CDR2 SVGEGT. The CDR3 sequence: CASRASDYEQFF. CDR3 nucleotide sequence: TGTGCCAGCAGAGCCTCTGATTATGAGCAGTTCTTC.

Remarks on this clonotype: Compared with germline, one end of the junction differs, possibly owing to a read error. The CDR3 here is CASSYVGNTGTLYF. CDR3 DNA sequence: TGTGCCAGCAGTTACGTCGGGAACACCGGTACGCTGTATTTT. V gene TRBV6-5 combines with J gene TRBJ2-2, with D possibly matching TRBD2 (5 bases). The V gene's germline CDR1 is MNHEY and CDR2 SVGAGI. CDR3 length equals 14 residues.

This clonotype has only a few counts. The chain employs TRBV27 and TRBJ2-5; no clear D. The last part of the DNA fits TRBJ2-7 better; the J call may be wrong. The CDR3 runs 15 residues. From germline, CDR1 is MNHEY and CDR2 SMNVEV (reference sequence). CDR3 nucleotide sequence: TGTGCCAGCAGTTTACGTCCGGGTGTAGAGTACGAGCAGTACTTC. Translation: CASSLRPGVEYEQYF.

This clonotype was recorded many times. J is TRBJ1-1 and V is TRBV6-1; perhaps TRBD1 as D (6 bases). Trimming removed 6 bases from V and 2 bases from J, with 13 bases in between. The CDR3 covers 14 residues. Germline V gene sequence: CDR1 MNHNS, CDR2 SASEGT. The CDR3 here is CASRELQGNTEAFF. The CDR3 DNA reads TGTGCCAGCAGAGAATTACAGGGAAACACTGAAGCTTTCTTT.

The genes are TRBV7-2 and TRBJ2-1, with TRBD2 matching 10 bases. Losses at the gene ends were 5 bases for V and 14 bases for J; bases not matched to a gene: 18. Germline CDR1 is SGHTA and CDR2 is FQGNSA. The CDR3 is made up of 16 amino acids. CDR3 sequence: CASSPSDSSGSAGKFF. In nucleotides, the CDR3 is TGTGCCAGCAGCCCCAGTGATTCTAGCGGGAGCGCCGGAAAGTTCTTC.

V and J are TRBV12-3 or TRBV12-4 and TRBJ1-2; TRBD1 matches 9 bases. The CDR3 has 13 amino acids. V gave up 6 bases and J gave up 6 bases; unmatched junction bases: 5. The CDR3 protein is CASSSGTGNGYTF. The CDR3, as DNA: TGTGCCAGCAGCTCAGGGACAGGGAATGGCTACACCTTC.

There are many counts of this clonotype. This may be a read error: a much more frequent sequence differs by one nucleotide. The CDR3 loop is CASTKGQGAVFSYEQFF. CDR3 nucleotide sequence: TGTGCCAGCACTAAGGGACAGGGGGCGGTTTTCTCCTACGAGCAGTTCTTC. V gene TRBV6-1 combines with J gene TRBJ2-1; 12 bases are shared with TRBD1. This CDR3 comprises 17 residues. Germline V gene lookup returns CDR1 MNHNS and CDR2 SASEGT. J lost 10 bases, V lost 7 bases, and 17 bases had no gene match.

This clonotype is labeled as medium-sized (0.01 to 0.1%). V is TRBV7-2 and J is TRBJ2-1; D is possibly TRBD2 (7 bases). The J call may be faulty, since TRBJ2-7 better matches the DNA end. The CDR3 contains 14 residues. Germline V gene sequence: CDR1 SGHTA, CDR2 FQGNSA. This CDR3 reads CASSEGGDTYEQYF. DNA for the CDR3: TGTGCCAGCAGCGAGGGGGGGGACACCTACGAGCAGTACTTC.

Only a few counts were recorded for this clonotype. The chain employs TRBV6-5 and TRBJ2-1; TRBD2 matches at 11 bases. The CDR3 length is 15 residues. The V gene's germline CDR1 is MNHEY and CDR2 SVGAGI. With 0 bases clipped from V and 9 bases from J, the junction kept 4 bases outside the gene matches. The CDR3 loop is CASSYSTSGIFEQFF. DNA for the CDR3: TGTGCCAGCAGTTACTCGACTAGCGGGATTTTTGAGCAGTTCTTC.

The V and J genes are TRBV6-4 and TRBJ2-3; D remains ambiguous. Germline V CDR1 and CDR2: MRHNA, SNTAGT. The CDR3 is made up of 13 amino acids. With 2 bases removed from V and 12 bases from J, the gap between germline ends came to 15 bases. The CDR3 DNA reads as TGTGCCAGCAGTGACCGGGTCACAGAGACCCAGTATTTT. Its translation is CASSDRVTETQYF.

This clonotype ranks as medium-sized (0.01 to 0.1%). CDR3 in amino acids: CASSRKRTAYEQYF. CDR3 nucleotides: TGTGCCAGCAGCCGTAAGCGGACAGCCTACGAGCAGTACTTC. The V call is TRBV6-1, the J call TRBJ2-7; perhaps TRBD1 as D (6 bases). The germline V gene has CDR1 MNHNS and CDR2 SASEGT. CDR3 length equals 14 residues. V was trimmed by 6 bases and J by 2 bases, leaving 14 bases between them.